This TCR beta chain was captured in a study of CD8 T cells in Susac syndrome. RNA in amounts of about 0.5 to 1 ug was reverse transcribed with random hexamers. TCRdb reprocessed the immunoSEQ multiplex PCR reads with MiXCR, giving one entry per CDR3 protein. The sample lists over 150,000 distinct CDR3 sequences, roughly 92% occurring once. This CDR3 is 12 amino acids long. The V gene's germline CDR1 is SNHLY and CDR2 FYNNEI. V lost 10 bases, J lost 3 bases, and 4 bases stayed unmatched. Sequencing was carried out using CD4+ T cells from PBMCs. The TCR comes from a human donor with multiple sclerosis. V and J are TRBV2 and TRBJ1-2; TRBD1 matches 8 bases. This CDR3 is CATGTGYYGYTF. Here the CDR3 DNA reads TGTGCCACCGGGACAGGCTACTATGGCTACACCTTC.